This is a list of T cell receptor beta chains from one sample in a study of T-cell reconstitution after alpha-beta-depleted transplantation in children. A single record per CDR3 protein comes from TCRdb applying MiXCR to the PCR reads. The sample yields 500,000 to 750,000 distinct CDR3 sequences, over 10% seen once. The sequenced sample was PBMCs, mostly from graft donor cells, obtained 360 days after TCRalphabeta/CD19-depleted stem cell transplant. The receptors derive from a male patient between 5 and 17 years old who had a stem cell transplant for acute myeloid leukemia, so the T cells may come from the graft donor. Both conserved end residues are part of each CDR3. Clone size is not always given. Where it is, it says once, few, many or a class for expanded clones.

abundance: few; j_gene: TRBJ2-7; v_gene: TRBV6-6; CDR3aa: CASSPDNYEQYF
abundance: many; j_gene: TRBJ2-3; v_gene: TRBV20-1; CDR3aa: CSAWPTFTDTQYF
abundance: few; j_gene: TRBJ2-5; v_gene: TRBV4-3; CDR3aa: CASSPRLRVETQYF
abundance: .; j_gene: TRBJ2-7; v_gene: TRBV12-3/TRBV12-4; CDR3aa: CASSLRVGSGSYEQHF
abundance: many; j_gene: TRBJ2-7; v_gene: TRBV13; CDR3aa: CASSLGLTYSYEQYF
abundance: few; j_gene: TRBJ2-7; v_gene: TRBV12-5; CDR3aa: CASAENRDSYEQYF
abundance: many; j_gene: TRBJ1-1; v_gene: TRBV29-1; CDR3aa: CSGSREPMNTEAFF
abundance: many; j_gene: TRBJ1-6; v_gene: TRBV28; CDR3aa: CASSGRRGNNSPLHF
abundance: many; j_gene: TRBJ2-1; v_gene: TRBV7-3; CDR3aa: CASSLGVGAVSSYNEQFF
abundance: few; j_gene: TRBJ2-5; v_gene: TRBV7-3; CDR3aa: CASSLGSIREETQYF
abundance: .; j_gene: TRBJ2-7; v_gene: TRBV18; CDR3aa: CASSPAGTSGTLIGYF
abundance: many; j_gene: TRBJ1-5; v_gene: TRBV12-3/TRBV12-4; CDR3aa: CASSRLTGPNQPQHF
abundance: few; j_gene: TRBJ1-1; v_gene: TRBV5-1; CDR3aa: CASSGLGGNTEAFF
abundance: .; j_gene: TRBJ2-7; v_gene: TRBV3-1; CDR3aa: CASSLPGLALGEQYF
abundance: .; j_gene: TRBJ2-1; v_gene: TRBV15; CDR3aa: CATSRDQGLAGGEQFF
abundance: .; j_gene: TRBJ2-5; v_gene: TRBV6-6; CDR3aa: CASSYDLAAIVEADRVTETQYF
abundance: .; j_gene: TRBJ2-3; v_gene: TRBV4-2; CDR3aa: CASSHAGPDSVDTQYF
abundance: many; j_gene: TRBJ2-7; v_gene: TRBV28; CDR3aa: CASSFDWGGYEQYF
abundance: few; j_gene: TRBJ2-3; v_gene: TRBV12-3/TRBV12-4; CDR3aa: CASSSGRAADTQYF
abundance: .; j_gene: TRBJ1-2; v_gene: TRBV9; CDR3aa: CASSARDINYGYTF
abundance: many; j_gene: TRBJ1-4; v_gene: TRBV20-1; CDR3aa: CSARPDGNEKLFF
abundance: few; j_gene: TRBJ1-2; v_gene: TRBV28; CDR3aa: CASSLRAGHHVNYGYTF
abundance: few; j_gene: TRBJ2-3; v_gene: TRBV4-3; CDR3aa: CASSQEARGTDTQYF
abundance: .; j_gene: TRBJ1-1; v_gene: TRBV30; CDR3aa: CAWRPGRNTEAFF
abundance: .; j_gene: TRBJ1-3; v_gene: TRBV12-3/TRBV12-4; CDR3aa: CASVPTGRSGNTIYF
abundance: .; j_gene: TRBJ2-3; v_gene: TRBV20-1; CDR3aa: CSGAPADTQYF
abundance: many; j_gene: TRBJ2-2; v_gene: TRBV4-3; CDR3aa: CASSQDSGPNTGELFF
abundance: many; j_gene: TRBJ2-7; v_gene: TRBV12-3/TRBV12-4; CDR3aa: CASSSLLGGGSSYEQYF
abundance: few; j_gene: TRBJ1-1; v_gene: TRBV6-5; CDR3aa: CASSYSDVLNTEAFF
abundance: many; j_gene: TRBJ2-3; v_gene: TRBV5-6; CDR3aa: CASMGTGGSSTDTQYF
abundance: few; j_gene: TRBJ2-5; v_gene: TRBV4-3; CDR3aa: CASSQDGGLGQKTQYF
abundance: many; j_gene: TRBJ2-1; v_gene: TRBV20-1; CDR3aa: CSARDPGDSYNEQFF
abundance: few; j_gene: TRBJ1-6; v_gene: TRBV7-9; CDR3aa: CASSSPEGALDSPLHF
abundance: many; j_gene: TRBJ2-1; v_gene: TRBV18; CDR3aa: CASSPGRVVTYNEQFF
abundance: .; j_gene: TRBJ2-1; v_gene: TRBV11-1; CDR3aa: CASSLLREGNNERFF
abundance: .; j_gene: TRBJ2-1; v_gene: TRBV5-1; CDR3aa: CASSSRSASGHNEQFF
abundance: .; j_gene: TRBJ1-5; v_gene: TRBV19; CDR3aa: CASSTMWDSNQPQHF
abundance: .; j_gene: TRBJ2-3; v_gene: TRBV5-1; CDR3aa: CASSRPPLAGGGTDTQYF
abundance: few; j_gene: TRBJ2-5; v_gene: TRBV10-3; CDR3aa: CAISGNRTVTQYF
abundance: .; j_gene: TRBJ1-1; v_gene: TRBV11-3; CDR3aa: CASSLVGYGHLNTEAFF
abundance: few; j_gene: TRBJ2-5; v_gene: TRBV15; CDR3aa: CATSSRSEGQYF
abundance: .; j_gene: TRBJ1-1; v_gene: TRBV5-1; CDR3aa: CASSLASTEAFF
abundance: .; j_gene: TRBJ2-5; v_gene: TRBV7-2; CDR3aa: CASSLGGQAQETQYF
abundance: .; j_gene: TRBJ2-1; v_gene: TRBV7-8; CDR3aa: CASSFGTERTMEQFF
abundance: few; j_gene: TRBJ2-3; v_gene: TRBV4-3; CDR3aa: CASSHTRASEWRTDTQYF
abundance: .; j_gene: TRBJ2-3; v_gene: TRBV11-2; CDR3aa: CASSLVGGTGVSTDTQYF
abundance: .; j_gene: TRBJ2-1; v_gene: TRBV9; CDR3aa: CASSVARSGGGEQFF
abundance: few; j_gene: TRBJ2-1; v_gene: TRBV7-6; CDR3aa: CASSLLVAGGRVSYNEQFF
abundance: .; j_gene: TRBJ2-4; v_gene: TRBV4-3; CDR3aa: CASSQDSPPTSGRKNIQYF
abundance: few; j_gene: TRBJ2-1; v_gene: TRBV18; CDR3aa: CASSPSGSYGEDSYNEQFF
abundance: once; j_gene: TRBJ2-7; v_gene: TRBV7-2; CDR3aa: CASSLRGYPYEQYF
abundance: many; j_gene: TRBJ2-7; v_gene: TRBV6-5; CDR3aa: CASSFREMFPEQYF
abundance: .; j_gene: TRBJ2-1; v_gene: TRBV7-3; CDR3aa: CASRSIAGLGSYNEQFF